This T cell receptor beta chain was observed in a study of T cell changes during pregnancy in multiple sclerosis. Sequenced by immunoSEQ multiplex PCR; TCRdb stores in-frame clones only, minus some. The sample yields about 36,000 clones, around 90% seen once. The CDR3 sequence is 12 residues long. Per germline, CDR1 SGHVS and CDR2 FQNEAQ. V lost 4 bases and J lost 7, with 8 bases in between. V usage is TRBV7-8 and J usage is TRBJ2-1; possible D gene TRBD2, 6 bases. The starting material was CD4+ T cells from peripheral blood mononuclear cells, obtained after pregnancy. The clonotype was recovered from a female donor in good health, enrolled as a control in a pregnancy study. This chain's CDR3 is CASSSRGNEQFF. In DNA, the CDR3 is TGTGCCAGCAGCTCCCGGGGGAATGAGCAGTTCTTC.